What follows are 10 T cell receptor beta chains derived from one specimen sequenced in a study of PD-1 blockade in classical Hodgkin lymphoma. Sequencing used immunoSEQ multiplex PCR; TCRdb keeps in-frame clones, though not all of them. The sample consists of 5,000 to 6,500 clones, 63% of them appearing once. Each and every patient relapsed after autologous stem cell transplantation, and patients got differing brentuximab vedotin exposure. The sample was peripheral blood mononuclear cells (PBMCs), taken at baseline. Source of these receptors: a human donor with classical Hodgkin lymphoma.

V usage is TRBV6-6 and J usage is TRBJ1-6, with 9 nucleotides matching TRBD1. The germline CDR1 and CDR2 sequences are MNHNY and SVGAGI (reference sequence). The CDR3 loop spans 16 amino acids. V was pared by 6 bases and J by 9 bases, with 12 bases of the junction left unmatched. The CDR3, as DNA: TGTGCCAGCAGGGTACAGGGGGCAACGACGGGTTCACCCCTCCACTTT. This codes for CASRVQGATTGSPLHF.

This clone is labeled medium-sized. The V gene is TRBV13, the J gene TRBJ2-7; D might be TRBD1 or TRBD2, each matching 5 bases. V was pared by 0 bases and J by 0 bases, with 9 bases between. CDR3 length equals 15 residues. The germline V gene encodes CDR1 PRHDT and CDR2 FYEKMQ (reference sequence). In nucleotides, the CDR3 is TGTGCCAGCAGCTTAGGGGGGGAAAGCTCCTACGAGCAGTACTTC. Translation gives CASSLGGESSYEQYF.

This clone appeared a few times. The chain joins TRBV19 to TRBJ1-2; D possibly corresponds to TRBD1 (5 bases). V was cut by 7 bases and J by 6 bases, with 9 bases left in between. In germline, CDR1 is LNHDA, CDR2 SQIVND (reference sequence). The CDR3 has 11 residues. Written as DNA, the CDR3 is TGTGCCAGTATTGAGGGGAATGGCTACACCTTC. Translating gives CASIEGNGYTF.

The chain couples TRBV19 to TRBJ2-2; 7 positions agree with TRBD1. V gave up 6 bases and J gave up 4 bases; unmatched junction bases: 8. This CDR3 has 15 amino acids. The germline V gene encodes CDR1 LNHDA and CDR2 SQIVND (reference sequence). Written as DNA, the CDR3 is TGTGCCAGTAGGAAAGACAGGGCCGGCACCGGGGAGCTGTTTTTT. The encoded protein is CASRKDRAGTGELFF. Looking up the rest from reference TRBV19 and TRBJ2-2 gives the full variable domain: DGGITQSPKYLFRKEGQNVTLSCEQNLNHDAMYWYRQDPGQGLRLIYYSQIVNDFQKGDIAEGYSVSREKKESFPLTVTSAQKNPTAFYLCASRKDRAGTGELFFGEGSRLTVL.

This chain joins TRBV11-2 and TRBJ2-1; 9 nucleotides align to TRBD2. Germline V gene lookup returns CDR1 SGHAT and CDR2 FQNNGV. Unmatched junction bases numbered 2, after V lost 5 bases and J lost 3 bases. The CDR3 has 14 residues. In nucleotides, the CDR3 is TGTGCCAGCAGCGCGACTAGCGGCTACAATGAGCAGTTCTTC. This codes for CASSATSGYNEQFF.

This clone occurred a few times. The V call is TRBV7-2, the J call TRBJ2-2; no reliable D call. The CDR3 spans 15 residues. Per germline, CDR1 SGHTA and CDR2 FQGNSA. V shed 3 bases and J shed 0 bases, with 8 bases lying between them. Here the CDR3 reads CASSFSGTNTGELFF. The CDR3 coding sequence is TGTGCCAGCAGCTTCTCTGGGACGAACACCGGGGAGCTGTTTTTT.

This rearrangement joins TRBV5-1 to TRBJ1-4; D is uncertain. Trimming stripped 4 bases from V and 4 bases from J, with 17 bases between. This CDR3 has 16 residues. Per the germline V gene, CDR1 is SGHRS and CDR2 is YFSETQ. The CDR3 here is CASSLRLGGFNEKLFF. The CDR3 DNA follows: TGCGCCAGCAGCCTCCGCTTGGGAGGTTTTAATGAAAAACTGTTTTTT. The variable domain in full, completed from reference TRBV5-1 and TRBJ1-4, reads KAGVTQTPRYLIKTRGQQVTLSCSPISGHRSVSWYQQTPGQGLQFLFEYFSETQRNKGNFPGRFSGRQFSNSRSEMNVSTLELGDSALYLCASSLRLGGFNEKLFFGSGTQLSVL.

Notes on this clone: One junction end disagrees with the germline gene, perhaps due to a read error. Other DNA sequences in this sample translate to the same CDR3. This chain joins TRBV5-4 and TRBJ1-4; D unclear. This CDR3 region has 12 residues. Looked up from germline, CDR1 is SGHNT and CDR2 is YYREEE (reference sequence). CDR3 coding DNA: TGTGCCAGCAGCCGCTCGATGGAAAAACTGTTTTTC. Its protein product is CASSRSMEKLFF.

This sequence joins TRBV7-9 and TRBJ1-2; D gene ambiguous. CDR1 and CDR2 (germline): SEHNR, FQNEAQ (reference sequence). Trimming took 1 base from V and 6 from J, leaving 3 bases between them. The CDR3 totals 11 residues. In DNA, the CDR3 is TGTGCCAGCAGCTTAGATCATGGCTACACCTTC. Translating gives CASSLDHGYTF.

The CDR3 DNA reads as TGTGCCAGCAGCGTGAATAGCGGGGGGGGCACAGATACGCAGTATTTT. Residues: CASSVNSGGGTDTQYF. The chain employs TRBV9 and TRBJ2-3; TRBD2 agrees at 11 bases. From germline, CDR1 is SGDLS and CDR2 YYNGEE. The CDR3 totals 16 residues. Trimming took 2 bases from V and 1 from J; bases not matched to a gene: 3.